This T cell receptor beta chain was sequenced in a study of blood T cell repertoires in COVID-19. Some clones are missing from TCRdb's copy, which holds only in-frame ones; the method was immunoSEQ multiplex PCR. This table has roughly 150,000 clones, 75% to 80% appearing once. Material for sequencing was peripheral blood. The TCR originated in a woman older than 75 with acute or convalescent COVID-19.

The CDR3 region is CASSLSSYEQYF. In DNA, the CDR3 is TGTGCCAGCAGCCTCTCCTCCTACGAGCAGTACTTC. The chain couples TRBV7-2 to TRBJ2-7; no firm D call. Looked up from germline, CDR1 is SGHTA and CDR2 is FQGNSA. Trimming cost V 5 bases and J 0 bases, with 5 bases left between them. The CDR3 extends over 12 amino acids.